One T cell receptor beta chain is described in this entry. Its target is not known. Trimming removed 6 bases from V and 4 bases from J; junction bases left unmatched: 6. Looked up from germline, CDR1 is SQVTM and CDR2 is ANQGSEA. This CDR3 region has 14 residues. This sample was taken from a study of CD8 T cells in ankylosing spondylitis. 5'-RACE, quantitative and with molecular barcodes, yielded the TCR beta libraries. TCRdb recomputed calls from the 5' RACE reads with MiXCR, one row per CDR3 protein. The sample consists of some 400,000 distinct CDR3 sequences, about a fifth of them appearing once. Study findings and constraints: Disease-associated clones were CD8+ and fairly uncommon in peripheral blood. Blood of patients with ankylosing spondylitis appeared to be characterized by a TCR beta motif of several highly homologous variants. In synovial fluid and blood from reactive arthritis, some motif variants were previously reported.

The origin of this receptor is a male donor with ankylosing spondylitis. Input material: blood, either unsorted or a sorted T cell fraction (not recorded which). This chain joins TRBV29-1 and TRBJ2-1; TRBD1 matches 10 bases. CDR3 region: CSVDRTGGYNEQFF. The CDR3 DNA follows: TGCAGCGTAGACAGGACAGGGGGTTACAATGAGCAGTTCTTC.